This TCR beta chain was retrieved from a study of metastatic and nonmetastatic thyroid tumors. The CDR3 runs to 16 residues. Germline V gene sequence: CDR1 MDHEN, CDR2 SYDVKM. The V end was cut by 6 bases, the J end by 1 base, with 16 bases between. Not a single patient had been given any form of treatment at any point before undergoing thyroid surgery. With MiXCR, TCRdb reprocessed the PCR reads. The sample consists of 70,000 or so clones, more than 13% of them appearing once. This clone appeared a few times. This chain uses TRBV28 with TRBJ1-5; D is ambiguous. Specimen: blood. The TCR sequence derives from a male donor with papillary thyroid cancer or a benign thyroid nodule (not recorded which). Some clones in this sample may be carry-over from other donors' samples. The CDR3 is CASSLWAVSSNQPQHF. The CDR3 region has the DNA TGTGCCAGCAGCCTTTGGGCAGTCTCGAGCAATCAGCCCCAGCATTTT.